The clone carrying this T cell receptor beta chain occurred a few times. The antigen is unknown. The record originates from a study of identical twins' blood T cells. Study background: Some 12 libraries, six alpha and six beta, gave roughly 51 million reads.

Study outcomes and limitations: Shared CDR3 clonotype counts tracked mainly the product of cloneset sizes. Even for out-of-frame TCRbeta, twins reportedly shared V gene usage much more than unrelated donors.

TCR cDNA libraries were made from RNA using a previously described, modified protocol. TCRdb re-analysed the 5' RACE reads in MiXCR, keeping a single row per CDR3 protein. The sample records roughly 340,000 distinct CDR3 sequences, under 30% being singletons. This CDR3 spans 16 amino acids. Germline loops: CDR1 MNHNS, CDR2 SASEGT. After removal of 3 bases from V and 7 bases from J, the junction contained 12 bases not matched to a gene. This receptor was identified in a woman between 18 and 50 years old in good health. The chain couples TRBV6-1 to TRBJ2-1; the match to TRBD2 covers 7 bases. Material for sequencing was PBMCs. The CDR3 loop is CASSERGAGPGNEQFF. The DNA of the CDR3 is TGTGCCAGCAGTGAGAGAGGAGCGGGACCGGGTAATGAGCAGTTCTTC.